This TCR beta chain was found in a study of control samples from healthy donors and cancer patients. Produced via immunoSEQ multiplex PCR; TCRdb's table is partial and in-frame only. Seen here are 150,000 to 200,000 clones, nearly 90% observed once, and the top ten hold approximately 1.4%. Trimming left V 7 bases short and J 7 bases short, with 22 bases between. Germline assignment: CDR1 SNHLY and CDR2 FYNNEI. CDR3 length: 15 amino acids. Sequencing was performed on blood. J is TRBJ1-2 and V is TRBV2; D gene unclear. The TCR comes from a woman aged 45-60 years in good health. The CDR3 loop is CASTPELSLPSGYTF. CDR3 nucleotide sequence: TGTGCCAGCACTCCCGAGTTGTCCCTCCCCTCTGGCTACACCTTC.